This T cell receptor beta chain derives from a study of blood T cell repertoires in COVID-19. About the research overall: COVID-19 samples collected from the United States, Italy and Spain covered acute and convalescent phases. PBMCs, B-cell-depleted T cells, or T cells provided the cDNA or gDNA that made up the material.

Germline V CDR1 and CDR2: SNHLY, FYNNEI. The CDR3 has 15 amino acids. V gave up 7 bases and J gave up 0 bases, with 13 bases separating them. How the authors handled the data: Cell counts per sample came from amplifying reference gene primers. This table comes from immunoSEQ multiplex PCR, and its TCRdb copy is limited to in-frame clones, with some not included. That table gives V, J and clone size, and the DNA gave D and trimming. The sample has some 110,000 clones; about four fifths are singletons. The sample comprised peripheral blood. The clonotype originates from a man between 60 and 75 years old with acute or convalescent COVID-19. V is TRBV2 and J is TRBJ1-5; tentatively, D is TRBD1 (5 bases). CDR3 residues: CASNRQPYSNQPQHF. The CDR3 region has the DNA TGTGCCAGCAACAGACAGCCTTATAGCAATCAGCCCCAGCATTTT.